A single sample is the source of the 30 T cell receptor beta chains below, sequenced in a study of cytomegalovirus exposure and HLA in healthy donors. Amplification used 60 Vbeta primers and 13 Jbeta primers. Generated by immunoSEQ multiplex PCR, the TCRdb table keeps only in-frame clones and is missing some. The sample carries fewer than 350,000 clones, about 90% recorded once. Sequencing used PBMCs. Receptor source: a woman aged 18-29 years in good health and CMV-seronegative.

The DNA for the CDR3 is TGTGCCAGTAGACCAGGGGATAAATCCTACAATGAGCAGTTCTTC. It translates to CASRPGDKSYNEQFF. The chain has TRBV19 and TRBJ2-1; D is perhaps TRBD1 (6 bases). This CDR3 is 15 amino acids long. Germline V lookup: CDR1 LNHDA, CDR2 SQIVND (reference sequence). Trimming cost V 6 bases and J 1 base, with 13 bases left between them.

CDR3 sequence reads: CASSMWDIQGYTF. The CDR3 region has the DNA TGTGCCAGTAGTATGTGGGACATCCAGGGCTACACCTTC. The V gene is TRBV19, the J gene TRBJ1-2, with a weak D call TRBD1 (6 bases). Per the germline V gene, CDR1 is LNHDA and CDR2 is SQIVND (reference sequence). The CDR3 runs 13 residues. Trimming stripped 3 bases from V and 8 bases from J, with 13 bases between.

The chain links TRBV9 to TRBJ1-1; D is unresolved. Trimming pared 4 bases from V and 5 bases from J, leaving 12 bases between. The CDR3 sequence is 13 residues long. Germline V lookup: CDR1 SGDLS, CDR2 YYNGEE. CDR3 nucleotide sequence: TGTGCCAGCAGCCCCTCGAGAGGGACTGAAGCTTTCTTT. Translation gives CASSPSRGTEAFF.

The rearrangement uses TRBV6-1 and TRBJ2-7; D remains unclear. The germline CDR1 and CDR2 sequences are MNHNS and SASEGT. The V gene lost 8 bases and the J gene lost 2 bases, with 4 bases spanning the gap. This CDR3 is 10 amino acids long. Here the CDR3 DNA reads TGTGCCAGCGCGACCTACGAGCAGTACTTC. Protein: CASATYEQYF.

V and J are TRBV2 and TRBJ1-1, with TRBD1 identical over 7 bases. Germline CDR1 is SNHLY and CDR2 is FYNNEI. The CDR3 spans 17 residues. J lost 4 bases, V lost 0 bases, and 11 bases had no gene match. The CDR3 DNA follows: TGTGCCAGCAGTGAAGCTCTCGTCAACAGGGGAGGCACTGAAGCTTTCTTT. It is translated as CASSEALVNRGGTEAFF.

The chain carries TRBV7-2 and TRBJ1-5; D possibly corresponds to TRBD1 (5 bases). Germline V gene lookup returns CDR1 SGHTA and CDR2 FQGNSA. The CDR3 sequence is 14 residues long. V dropped 4 bases and J dropped 2 bases, with 9 bases sitting between them. This CDR3 reads CASSWGQGNQPQHF. The DNA for the CDR3 is TGTGCCAGCAGCTGGGGCCAGGGCAATCAGCCCCAGCATTTT.

V is TRBV4-1 and J is TRBJ2-7, with 12 nucleotides matching TRBD2. Losses at the gene ends were 0 bases for V and 2 bases for J; bases not matched to a gene: 2. The CDR3 is 16 amino acids. CDR1 is MGHRA and CDR2 is YSYEKL in the germline V gene. The CDR3 DNA is TGCGCCAGCAGCCAAGATCCTAGCGGGGGGGCCTACGAGCAGTACTTC. It translates to CASSQDPSGGAYEQYF.

The rearrangement links TRBV2 to TRBJ2-2, with D perhaps TRBD1 (6 bases). CDR1 is SNHLY, CDR2 FYNNEI, per germline. The CDR3 runs 12 residues. The ends were cut back, 9 bases at V and 5 bases at J, with 10 bases in the middle. In nucleotides, the CDR3 is TGTGCCAGACGAGGGGGAACCGGGGAGCTGTTTTTT. It translates to CARRGGTGELFF.

The chain combines TRBV11-2 with TRBJ1-4; D gene unclear. The CDR3 spans 14 residues. Germline-derived CDR1 and CDR2 are SGHAT and FQNNGV. Trimming removed 1 base at V and 8 bases at J, with 11 bases between. The CDR3: CASSLGNPREKLFF. CDR3 DNA: TGTGCCAGCAGCTTAGGTAATCCTCGGGAAAAACTGTTTTTT.

V is TRBV25-1 and J is TRBJ1-2, with D unclear. V was cut by 8 bases and J by 0 bases, with 10 bases left in between. The V gene's germline CDR1 is MGHDK and CDR2 SYGVNS. CDR3 length: 13 residues. The DNA for the CDR3 is TGTGCCAGCTCGGGAGTTTCTAACTATGGCTACACCTTC. Protein product: CASSGVSNYGYTF.

This chain links TRBV10-1 with TRBJ1-1; D gene ambiguous. The V end lost 5 bases, the J end lost 4 bases, and 8 bases lay between the germline ends. Per germline, CDR1 WNHNN and CDR2 SYGVQD (reference sequence). The CDR3 extends over 12 amino acids. CDR3 sequence reads: CASSRTGTEAFF. For the CDR3, the DNA is TGCGCCAGCAGTCGGACTGGCACTGAAGCTTTCTTT.

This chain uses TRBV6-1 with TRBJ2-5; 11 bases line up with TRBD2. Trimming cost V 1 base and J 1 base; bases outside gene matches: 17. Germline CDR1 reads MNHNS; CDR2 reads SASEGT. This CDR3 is 21 amino acids long. CDR3 sequence: CASSEGSRASGGSSPQETQYF. CDR3 bases: TGTGCCAGCAGTGAAGGGTCTCGTGCTAGCGGGGGGTCATCTCCCCAAGAGACCCAGTACTTC.

This chain connects TRBV5-1 to TRBJ2-6; D unresolved. Germline CDR1 SGHRS, CDR2 YFSETQ. The germline V and J ends were trimmed by 4 bases and 1 base, with 9 bases remaining between them. The CDR3 loop spans 15 amino acids. The CDR3 coding sequence is TGCGCCAGCAGCCCCCCTGAGTCTGGGGCCAACGTCCTGACTTTC. Translated, it gives CASSPPESGANVLTF.

This clone occurred once. Other DNA sequences in this sample translate to the same CDR3. CDR3 coding DNA: TGTGCCAGCAGCTTGGACAGGGGCAATTCACCCCTCCACTTT. This encodes CASSLDRGNSPLHF. The J gene is TRBJ1-6, the V gene TRBV5-4, with 7 bases matching TRBD1. Losses at the gene ends were 0 bases for V and 7 bases for J; bases not matched to a gene: 1. The CDR3 is 14 residues long. Germline CDR1 is SGHNT and CDR2 is YYREEE (reference sequence). The whole variable domain, remainder taken from reference TRBV5-4 and TRBJ1-6, is ETGVTQSPTHLIKTRGQQVTLRCSSQSGHNTVSWYQQALGQGPQFIFQYYREEENGRGNFPPRFSGLQFPNYSSELNVNALELDDSALYLCASSLDRGNSPLHFGNGTRLTVT.

This chain joins TRBV9 and TRBJ2-7; maybe TRBD2 (7 bases). The CDR3 runs to 14 residues. V lost 2 bases, J lost 6 bases, and 15 bases lay in between. In germline, CDR1 is SGDLS, CDR2 YYNGEE. The CDR3 nucleotides read TGTGCCAGCAGCGTTGAGGGGGGGTCGTCCGAGCAGTACTTC. It encodes CASSVEGGSSEQYF.

This clone was observed a handful of times. This chain connects TRBV9 to TRBJ2-2, with TRBD2 identical over 9 bases. CDR3 length equals 17 residues. V trimming: 0 bases; J trimming: 5 bases; junction bases outside the gene matches: 8. The germline V gene encodes CDR1 SGDLS and CDR2 YYNGEE. The CDR3 DNA follows: TGTGCCAGCAGCGTAGGCGGCGGGGGGGCTGTAACCGGGGAGCTGTTTTTT. This sequence encodes CASSVGGGGAVTGELFF.

The V and J genes are TRBV5-4 and TRBJ1-1, with D maybe TRBD1 (5 bases). The V gene's germline CDR1 is SGHNT and CDR2 YYREEE (reference sequence). This CDR3 comprises 14 residues. V was cut by 4 bases and J by 1 base, with 11 bases left in between. CDR3 in DNA: TGTGCCAGCAGCATGGGACTCGGGAACACTGAAGCTTTCTTT. It yields the protein CASSMGLGNTEAFF.

This chain links TRBV29-1 with TRBJ1-2; D might be TRBD1 (5 bases). The germline CDR1 and CDR2 sequences are SQVTM and ANQGSEA. CDR3 length equals 13 residues. The V and J ends lost 4 bases and 4 bases respectively, with 13 bases between them. The CDR3 loop is CSVASRDGYGYTF. The CDR3 DNA sequence: TGCAGCGTTGCGTCCAGGGATGGCTATGGCTACACCTTC.

The chain joins TRBV7-2 to TRBJ2-5; 8 bases match TRBD1. CDR1 and CDR2 (germline): SGHTA, FQGNSA. J was trimmed by 5 bases and V by 8 bases; bases with no gene match: 7. The CDR3 length is 13 residues. CDR3 bases: TGTGCCAGCCGAGACAGGGGACAGGAGACCCAGTACTTC. It codes for CASRDRGQETQYF.

The genes are TRBV25-1 and TRBJ2-4; a weak D match, TRBD1 (6 bases). Germline V CDR1 and CDR2: MGHDK, SYGVNS. The CDR3 totals 16 residues. Trimming took 3 bases from V and 1 from J, leaving 13 bases between them. CDR3 in amino acids: CASSDPRGSAKNIQYF. Written as DNA, the CDR3 is TGTGCCAGCAGTGACCCCAGGGGTTCGGCCAAAAACATTCAGTACTTC. The complete variable domain, with remaining parts taken from reference TRBV25-1 and TRBJ2-4, reads EADIYQTPRYLVIGTGKKITLECSQTMGHDKMYWYQQDPGMELHLIHYSYGVNSTEKGDLSSESTVSRIRTEHFPLTLESARPSHTSQYLCASSDPRGSAKNIQYFGAGTRLSVL.

Only a few counts were recorded for this clone. The chain combines TRBV5-4 with TRBJ2-2; 7 bases agree with TRBD1. Germline trimming cut 9 bases from V and 5 bases from J; bases unmatched to any gene: 7. This CDR3 has 13 residues. Germline CDR1 and CDR2: SGHNT and YYREEE (reference sequence). CDR3 coding DNA: TGTGCCACAACGTTCAGGGGGACCGGGGAGCTGTTTTTT. Translation gives CATTFRGTGELFF.

This chain joins TRBV7-9 and TRBJ2-5; D unresolved. The CDR3 contains 12 residues. V lost 2 bases to trimming and J lost 2 bases, with 3 bases between them. In germline, CDR1 is SEHNR, CDR2 FQNEAQ (reference sequence). CDR3 sequence: CASSLRQETQYF. The DNA for the CDR3 is TGTGCCAGCAGCTTACGGCAAGAGACCCAGTACTTC. The full variable domain, its missing parts supplied by reference TRBV7-9 and TRBJ2-5, is DTGVSQNPRHKITKRGQNVTFRCDPISEHNRLYWYRQTLGQGPEFLTYFQNEAQLEKSRLLSDRFSAERPKGSFSTLEIQRTEQGDSAMYLCASSLRQETQYFGPGTRLLVL.

The V and J genes are TRBV2 and TRBJ1-1; 8 nucleotides match TRBD1. The CDR3 covers 13 residues. The germline gives CDR1 SNHLY, CDR2 FYNNEI. J gave up 5 bases and V 6 bases, and 5 bases lay outside the gene matches. CDR3 sequence reads: CASSGQGGTEAFF. The CDR3 DNA reads TGTGCCAGCAGCGGACAGGGAGGGACTGAAGCTTTCTTT.

This sequence joins TRBV2 and TRBJ2-3; 9 bases align to TRBD2. Germline V CDR1 and CDR2: SNHLY, FYNNEI. J was trimmed by 0 bases and V by 4 bases; bases with no gene match: 2. CDR3 length: 15 residues. The CDR3 is CASSGGLASTDTQYF. DNA of the CDR3: TGTGCCAGCAGTGGGGGACTAGCTAGCACAGATACGCAGTATTTT.

CDR3 sequence reads: CSVTTGTYEQYF. CDR3 DNA: TGCAGCGTTACGACAGGGACCTACGAGCAGTACTTC. V is TRBV29-1 and J is TRBJ2-7, with TRBD1 matching 7 bases. The CDR3 spans 12 residues. V lost 5 bases to trimming and J lost 2 bases; unmatched junction nucleotides: 3. The V gene's germline CDR1 is SQVTM and CDR2 ANQGSEA.

The chain joins TRBV11-2 to TRBJ2-3; maybe TRBD1 (5 bases). CDR1 and CDR2 (germline): SGHAT, FQNNGV. Deletions cut 0 bases from V and 4 bases from J, with 11 bases between. The CDR3 runs to 15 residues. The CDR3 DNA follows: TGTGCCAGCAGCTTAGATTGGGGCAGTTCAGATACGCAGTATTTT. It yields the protein CASSLDWGSSDTQYF.

The rearrangement links TRBV30 to TRBJ2-5, with D maybe TRBD2 (6 bases). The CDR3 totals 14 residues. Germline V gene data show CDR1 as GTSNPN and CDR2 as SVGIG (reference sequence). The ends were cut back, 1 base at V and 2 bases at J, with 11 bases in the middle. CDR3 coding DNA: TGTGCCTGGAGTGGGGGACTGGTACAAGAGACCCAGTACTTC. Translating it yields CAWSGGLVQETQYF.

The chain combines TRBV10-3 with TRBJ2-1; D is possibly TRBD2 (7 bases). Trimming took 8 bases from V and 2 from J, leaving 13 bases between them. Germline CDR1 ENHRY, CDR2 SYGVKD. This CDR3 contains 14 residues. DNA of the CDR3: TGTGCCATCGAGGGGGGGAAGCCCTACAATGAGCAGTTCTTC. Protein product: CAIEGGKPYNEQFF.

This chain connects TRBV2 to TRBJ2-3; D gene ambiguous. Trimming took off 2 bases at V and 0 bases at J, with 3 bases between the two ends. The CDR3 extends over 13 amino acids. The germline V gene encodes CDR1 SNHLY and CDR2 FYNNEI. The CDR3 sequence is CASSESSTDTQYF. The CDR3 DNA sequence: TGTGCCAGCAGTGAATCTAGCACAGATACGCAGTATTTT. The full variable domain, its missing parts supplied by reference TRBV2 and TRBJ2-3, is EPEVTQTPSHQVTQMGQEVILRCVPISNHLYFYWYRQILGQKVEFLVSFYNNEISEKSEIFDDQFSVERPDGSNFTLKIRSTKLEDSAMYFCASSESSTDTQYFGPGTRLTVL.

The CDR3 sequence: CASSEGGGLGTGELFF. The CDR3 DNA reads TGTGCCAGCAGTGAAGGGGGGGGTTTAGGGACCGGGGAGCTGTTTTTT. The genes are TRBV25-1 and TRBJ2-2; 7 nucleotides line up with TRBD2. V dropped 2 bases and J dropped 5; count of bases not matched to a gene: 8. This CDR3 contains 16 residues. Per the germline V gene, CDR1 is MGHDK and CDR2 is SYGVNS.